This T cell receptor (beta chain) came from a study of T cell responses to AZD1222 COVID-19 vaccine. Findings of the study overall: The study found Spike-specific TCR breadth and depth rose after two AZD1222 doses. Close to half of spike-specific TCRs reportedly recognize unmutated variant regions.

The CDR3 loop spans 14 amino acids. Losses at the gene ends were 1 base for V and 3 bases for J; bases not matched to a gene: 3. CDR1 is LNHNV, CDR2 YYDKDF, per germline (reference sequence). With regard to this clone: What it recognizes is unknown.

Data came from immunoSEQ multiplex PCR; TCRdb stores just in-frame clones and leaves some out. This sample carries around 120,000 clones, around 86% of them seen once, and the ten largest clones take 1% to 1.5%. The sample was peripheral blood, taken on day 0 of AZD1222 vaccination. The V gene is TRBV15, the J gene TRBJ2-7; TRBD2 matches 7 bases. The clonotype was recovered from an adult in good health. The chain's CDR3 is CATSRGRGVYEQYF. The CDR3 nucleotides read TGTGCCACCAGCAGAGGTCGGGGGGTCTACGAGCAGTACTTC.